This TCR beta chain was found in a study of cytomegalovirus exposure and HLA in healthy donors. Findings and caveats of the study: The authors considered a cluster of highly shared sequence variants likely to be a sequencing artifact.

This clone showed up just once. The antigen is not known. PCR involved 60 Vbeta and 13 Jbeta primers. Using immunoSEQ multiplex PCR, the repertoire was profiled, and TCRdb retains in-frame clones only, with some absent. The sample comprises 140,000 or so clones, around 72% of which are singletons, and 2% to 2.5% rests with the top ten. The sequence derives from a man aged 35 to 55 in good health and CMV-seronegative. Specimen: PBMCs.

The CDR3 region is CASSLDRARSPLHF. The CDR3 nucleotides are TGTGCCAGCAGTTTAGACAGGGCTAGGTCACCCCTCCACTTT. The chain joins TRBV27 to TRBJ1-6, with 7 bases matching TRBD1. The CDR3 loop spans 14 amino acids. Per the germline V gene, CDR1 is MNHEY and CDR2 is SMNVEV (reference sequence). The V gene end was trimmed by 2 bases and the J gene end by 10 bases; junction bases not matched to a gene: 5.